The 27 T cell receptor beta chains reported below all come from one sample, sequenced in a study of T-cell memory formation after mild COVID-19. One entry per CDR3 protein, called by TCRdb with MiXCR from the 5' RACE reads. In the table there are approximately 580,000 distinct CDR3 sequences, 20% of which are singletons. What was sequenced was PBMCs or a T cell subset sorted from them (not recorded which). The receptor set was obtained from an adult woman who had mild COVID-19 (a few samples of this study predate the infection). Cell type and time point are not known.

The chain couples TRBV4-1 to TRBJ1-4; TRBD1 agrees at 7 bases. The CDR3 has 16 residues. CDR1 MGHRA and CDR2 YSYEKL come from the germline V gene. V dropped 0 bases and J dropped 4; count of bases not matched to a gene: 5. The CDR3 is CASSQDLGQLNEKLFF. CDR3 nucleotides: TGCGCCAGCAGCCAAGATCTGGGACAGCTTAATGAAAAACTGTTTTTT.

The genes are TRBV12-3 or TRBV12-4 and TRBJ2-7; D may be TRBD1 or TRBD2 (5 bases each). CDR3 length: 15 amino acids. Trimming pared 2 bases from V and 0 bases from J, leaving 11 bases between. DNA of the CDR3: TGTGCCAGCAGTTTAAAGGGACGGCTCTCCTACGAGCAGTACTTC. Translated, it gives CASSLKGRLSYEQYF.

In its sample, this clonotype was seen many times. The chain recombines TRBV7-3 with TRBJ2-7; 7 nucleotides line up with TRBD1. Germline trimming cut 5 bases from V and 6 bases from J; bases unmatched to any gene: 7. CDR1 SGHTA and CDR2 FQGTGA come from the germline V gene. CDR3 length: 13 residues. This chain's CDR3 is CASSPRPGGEQYF. The CDR3 coding sequence is TGTGCCAGCAGCCCCCGGCCAGGGGGCGAGCAGTACTTC.

This clonotype was detected a few times. The chain recombines TRBV5-6 with TRBJ1-1; a possible D gene is TRBD1 (5 bases). The CDR3 contains 12 residues. CDR1 and CDR2 from the germline V gene are SGHDT and YYEEEE. Trimming removed 1 base at V and 7 bases at J, with 8 bases between. The CDR3 region is CASSLTGFEAFF. In DNA form, the CDR3 reads TGTGCCAGCAGCTTGACAGGTTTTGAAGCTTTCTTT.

The chain employs TRBV13 and TRBJ1-1, with D possibly matching TRBD1 (5 bases). Trimming shortened V by 7 bases and J by 2 bases, and 8 bases separated the two germline ends. Germline lookup yields CDR1 PRHDT and CDR2 FYEKMQ (reference sequence). The CDR3 is 12 amino acids. The CDR3 is CASTGGNTEAFF. The CDR3 DNA follows: TGTGCCAGCACGGGGGGAAACACTGAAGCTTTCTTT.

V and J are TRBV3-1 and TRBJ1-6; 8 positions match TRBD1. The CDR3 totals 15 residues. Trimming removed 0 bases from V and 11 bases from J; junction bases left unmatched: 6. The V gene's germline CDR1 is LGHDT and CDR2 YNNKEL (reference sequence). DNA of the CDR3: TGTGCCAGCAGCCAAGAATCCCAGGGGGCTACACCCCTCCACTTT. Its translation: CASSQESQGATPLHF.

The table lists this clonotype with a few counts. The genes are TRBV7-9 and TRBJ2-7; 7 nucleotides agree with TRBD1. Germline V gene lookup returns CDR1 SEHNR and CDR2 FQNEAQ (reference sequence). After removal of 4 bases from V and 3 bases from J, the junction contained 9 bases not matched to a gene. The CDR3 has 15 amino acids. The CDR3 reads CASSSTTGPIYEQYF. The CDR3 DNA is TGTGCCAGCAGCTCCACGACAGGGCCGATCTACGAGCAGTACTTC.

This clonotype was seen many times. The V call is TRBV30, the J call TRBJ2-7; 7 bases map to TRBD1. V trimming: 3 bases; J trimming: 2 bases; junction bases outside the gene matches: 10. This CDR3 spans 15 amino acids. Germline CDR1 and CDR2: GTSNPN and SVGIG (reference sequence). The CDR3 spells CAWSAGTVGTYEQYF. Here the CDR3 DNA reads TGTGCCTGGAGCGCCGGGACAGTGGGTACCTACGAGCAGTACTTC.

The chain has TRBV10-3 and TRBJ2-1, with D unclear. V lost 3 bases and J 1 base, leaving 4 bases between the germline ends. The germline V gene encodes CDR1 ENHRY and CDR2 SYGVKD. The CDR3 is 13 residues long. The CDR3 loop is CAISDPSYNEQFF. In nucleotides, the CDR3 is TGTGCCATCAGTGATCCTTCCTACAATGAGCAGTTCTTC.

Regarding this clonotype: One end of the junction varies from germline; a read error may be responsible. V and J are TRBV7-3 and TRBJ1-1, with 7 positions matching TRBD1. CDR1 SGHTA and CDR2 FQGTGA come from the germline V gene. This CDR3 comprises 16 residues. The CDR3 here is CASSFHLGQANTEDFF. The CDR3 nucleotides read TGTGCCAGCAGCTTCCACCTTGGACAGGCGAACACTGAAGATTTCTTT.

The chain is built from TRBV20-1 and TRBJ2-1; TRBD2 agrees at 16 bases. The CDR3 is made up of 16 amino acids. Trimming cost V 3 bases and J 12 bases; bases outside gene matches: 11. From germline, CDR1 is DFQATT and CDR2 SNEGSKA (reference sequence). The CDR3 spells CSASAPLGLAGGRQFF. The DNA of the CDR3 is TGCAGTGCTAGCGCGCCATTGGGACTAGCGGGGGGGCGGCAGTTCTTC.

This clonotype was counted only a few times. The rearrangement joins TRBV24-1 to TRBJ1-2, with 9 bases identical to TRBD1. Germline CDR1 is KGHDR and CDR2 is SFDVKD. The ends lost 3 bases at V and 7 bases at J; junction bases unmatched: 8. The length of the CDR3 is 15 residues. CDR3 protein: CATSDPQGALGGYTF. CDR3 bases: TGTGCCACCAGTGATCCACAGGGGGCCCTCGGTGGCTACACCTTC.

The J gene is TRBJ2-1, the V gene TRBV20-1; D is perhaps TRBD1 (6 bases). V lost 0 bases and J lost 9, with 15 bases in between. The length of the CDR3 is 14 residues. From germline, CDR1 is DFQATT and CDR2 SNEGSKA (reference sequence). The CDR3 bases are TGCAGTGCTAGAGACGCGAGAACAGGGTTTGAGCAGTTCTTC. Residues: CSARDARTGFEQFF.

This chain uses TRBV29-1 with TRBJ1-2; 9 nucleotides match TRBD1. Germline V gives CDR1 SQVTM, CDR2 ANQGSEA. The CDR3 runs to 13 residues. Trimming removed 7 bases from V and 3 bases from J; junction bases left unmatched: 6. CDR3 residues: CSARTGDDYGYTF. In nucleotides, the CDR3 is TGCAGCGCAAGGACAGGGGATGACTATGGCTACACCTTC.

The rearrangement links TRBV20-1 to TRBJ2-7; D gene ambiguous. CDR1 DFQATT and CDR2 SNEGSKA come from the germline V gene (reference sequence). The CDR3 is made up of 13 amino acids. The V and J ends lost 4 bases and 3 bases respectively, with 13 bases between them. CDR3: CSATAGTYYEQYF. In nucleotides, the CDR3 is TGCAGTGCTACCGCAGGAACCTACTACGAGCAGTACTTC.

This chain joins TRBV18 and TRBJ1-5; D is perhaps TRBD1 (5 bases). Trimming took 3 bases from V and 4 from J, leaving 13 bases between them. The germline V gene encodes CDR1 KGHSH and CDR2 LQKENI. The CDR3 covers 15 residues. The CDR3: CASSPGPGGNQPQHF. The CDR3 nucleotides read TGTGCCAGCTCACCCGGGCCTGGGGGTAATCAGCCCCAGCATTTT.

V usage is TRBV3-1 and J usage is TRBJ2-7; the match to TRBD2 covers 8 bases. Unmatched junction bases numbered 7, after V lost 8 bases and J lost 1 base. From germline, CDR1 is LGHDT and CDR2 YNNKEL (reference sequence). This CDR3 has 14 residues. The CDR3 DNA sequence: TGTGCCAGCGCGGACACTAGCGGTTCCTACGAGCAGTACTTC. Its translation: CASADTSGSYEQYF.

J is TRBJ1-3 and V is TRBV18; unclear D gene. The length of the CDR3 is 16 residues. Looked up from germline, CDR1 is KGHSH and CDR2 is LQKENI. Trimming left V 3 bases short and J 0 bases short, with 12 bases between. CDR3 loop: CASSPTSGSSGNTIYF. The CDR3 DNA follows: TGTGCCAGCTCACCGACTTCAGGCAGCTCTGGAAACACCATATATTTT.

This chain joins TRBV6-2 or TRBV6-3 and TRBJ2-1; D remains ambiguous. CDR3 length: 13 residues. The V gene lost 7 bases and the J gene lost 8 bases, with 15 bases spanning the gap. CDR1 and CDR2 (germline): MNHEY, SVGEGT. The CDR3 loop reads CASTPRRTDEQFF. The CDR3 DNA follows: TGTGCCAGCACCCCCCGGCGGACGGATGAGCAGTTCTTC.

The rearrangement links TRBV18 to TRBJ2-3; a possible D gene is TRBD2 (6 bases). From germline, CDR1 is KGHSH and CDR2 LQKENI. This CDR3 has 16 amino acids. V lost 1 base and J 2 bases, leaving 13 bases between the germline ends. DNA of the CDR3: TGTGCCAGCTCACCACACCCCCCGGGACTCACAGATACGCAGTATTTT. This encodes CASSPHPPGLTDTQYF. Using reference TRBV18 and TRBJ2-3 for the parts outside the CDR3, the full variable domain is NAGVMQNPRHLVRRRGQEARLRCSPMKGHSHVYWYRQLPEEGLKFMVYLQKENIIDESGMPKERFSAEFPKEGPSILRIQQVVRGDSAAYFCASSPHPPGLTDTQYFGPGTRLTVL.

The genes are TRBV12-3 or TRBV12-4 and TRBJ2-7, with TRBD1 as a possible D gene (6 bases). The CDR3 contains 14 residues. V was clipped by 5 bases and J by 3 bases, with 14 bases between them. In DNA form, the CDR3 reads TGTGCCAGCAGTCCCCTGACAGGTTTCTACGAGCAGTACTTC. It codes for CASSPLTGFYEQYF.

As for this clonotype: Since no conserved phenylalanine or tryptophan closes the CDR3, a read error is the likely cause. The rearrangement uses TRBV5-1 and TRBJ1-2, with 8 bases that match TRBD1. J gave up 7 bases and V 0 bases, and 8 bases lay outside the gene matches. CDR1 is SGHRS and CDR2 is YFSETQ in the germline V gene. This CDR3 contains 15 residues. The CDR3 loop reads CASSLDGTGRSGYTI. DNA of the CDR3: TGCGCCAGCAGCTTGGATGGGACAGGCCGGTCTGGCTACACCATC.

The rearrangement uses TRBV11-3 and TRBJ2-1; 7 positions agree with TRBD1. This CDR3 has 15 amino acids. The V segment lost 3 bases and the J segment 6 bases; nucleotides outside the gene matches: 8. Germline V gene lookup returns CDR1 SGHNT and CDR2 YENEEA. CDR3 bases: TGTGCCAGCAGCTTTCTTCCGGGACAGTCCAATGAGCAGTTCTTC. This codes for CASSFLPGQSNEQFF.

This clonotype was detected many times. V usage is TRBV28 and J usage is TRBJ2-7; 8 nucleotides line up with TRBD1. Germline trimming cut 5 bases from V and 6 bases from J; bases unmatched to any gene: 15. The CDR3 is 16 amino acids. Germline V CDR1 and CDR2: MDHEN, SYDVKM. CDR3 bases: TGTGCCAGCAGTCCCCAAGGGCTTCAGGGGGCAGGCGAGCAGTACTTC. The encoded protein is CASSPQGLQGAGEQYF.

This rearrangement joins TRBV4-1 to TRBJ1-4; 9 positions match TRBD1. Germline CDR1 MGHRA, CDR2 YSYEKL. The trim removed 0 bases at V and 7 bases at J, leaving 3 bases unmatched. This CDR3 is built from 15 residues. The DNA for the CDR3 is TGCGCCAGCAGCCAAGATACAGGGGGCAGTGAAAAACTGTTTTTT. It codes for CASSQDTGGSEKLFF.

This chain links TRBV6-1 with TRBJ2-5, with 8 bases identical to TRBD1. V was clipped by 8 bases and J by 3 bases; unmatched bases: 8. Germline CDR1 is MNHNS and CDR2 is SASEGT. The CDR3 spans 14 residues. The CDR3 loop reads CASRRQGREETQYF. The CDR3 coding sequence is TGTGCCAGCCGGCGACAGGGGCGTGAAGAGACCCAGTACTTC.

The gene calls are TRBV5-1 and TRBJ2-7; D perhaps matches TRBD1 (6 bases). The CDR3 has 14 residues. The germline gives CDR1 SGHRS, CDR2 YFSETQ. Trimming stripped 6 bases from V and 3 bases from J, with 16 bases between. The CDR3 is CASIGTPPDYEQYF. The CDR3 DNA sequence: TGCGCCAGCATTGGGACACCGCCCGACTACGAGCAGTACTTC.